Included here is one T cell receptor beta chain sequence, with context. As yet, its antigen is unknown. These data originate in a study of untreated major depressive disorder. For sex, age, current smoking status and body mass index, every depressed patient had a pairwise-matched non-depressed control. Sequenced by immunoSEQ multiplex PCR; TCRdb stores in-frame clones only, minus some. This sample carries about 19,000 clones, roughly 90% of them seen once, and the ten largest clones take approximately 0.58%. Study-wide results and limits: Three preselected Vbeta families were the sole sequencing comparisons. Findings may not generalize because the study sample was small.

Sequencing used CD4+ T cells from PBMCs. The origin of this receptor is a woman aged 35 to 49 with major depressive disorder.

CDR3 protein: CASSLETIYEQYF. In nucleotides, the CDR3 is TGCGCCAGCAGCTTGGAGACAATCTACGAGCAGTACTTC. V and J are TRBV5-1 and TRBJ2-7; D ambiguous. Germline V CDR1 and CDR2: SGHRS, YFSETQ. This CDR3 comprises 13 residues. The ends were cut back, 0 bases at V and 3 bases at J, with 7 bases in the middle. The whole variable domain, filled in from reference TRBV5-1 and TRBJ2-7, reads KAGVTQTPRYLIKTRGQQVTLSCSPISGHRSVSWYQQTPGQGLQFLFEYFSETQRNKGNFPGRFSGRQFSNSRSEMNVSTLELGDSALYLCASSLETIYEQYFGPGTRLTVT.